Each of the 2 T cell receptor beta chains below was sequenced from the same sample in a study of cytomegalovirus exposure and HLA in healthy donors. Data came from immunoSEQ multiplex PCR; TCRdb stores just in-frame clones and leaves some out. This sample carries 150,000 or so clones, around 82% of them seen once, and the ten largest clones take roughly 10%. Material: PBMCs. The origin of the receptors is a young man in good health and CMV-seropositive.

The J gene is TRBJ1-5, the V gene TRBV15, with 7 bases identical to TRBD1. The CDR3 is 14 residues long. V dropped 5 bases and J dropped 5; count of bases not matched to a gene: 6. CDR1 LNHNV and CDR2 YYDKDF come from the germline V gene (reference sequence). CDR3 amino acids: CATSERRGHQPQHF. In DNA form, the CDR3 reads TGTGCCACCAGCGAGCGAAGGGGGCATCAGCCCCAGCATTTT.

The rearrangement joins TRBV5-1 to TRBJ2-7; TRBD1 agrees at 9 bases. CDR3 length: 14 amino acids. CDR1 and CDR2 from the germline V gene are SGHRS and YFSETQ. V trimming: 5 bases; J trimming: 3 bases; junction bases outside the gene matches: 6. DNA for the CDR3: TGCGCCAGCAGATCCGGGACAGGGTTCTACGAGCAGTACTTC. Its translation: CASRSGTGFYEQYF.